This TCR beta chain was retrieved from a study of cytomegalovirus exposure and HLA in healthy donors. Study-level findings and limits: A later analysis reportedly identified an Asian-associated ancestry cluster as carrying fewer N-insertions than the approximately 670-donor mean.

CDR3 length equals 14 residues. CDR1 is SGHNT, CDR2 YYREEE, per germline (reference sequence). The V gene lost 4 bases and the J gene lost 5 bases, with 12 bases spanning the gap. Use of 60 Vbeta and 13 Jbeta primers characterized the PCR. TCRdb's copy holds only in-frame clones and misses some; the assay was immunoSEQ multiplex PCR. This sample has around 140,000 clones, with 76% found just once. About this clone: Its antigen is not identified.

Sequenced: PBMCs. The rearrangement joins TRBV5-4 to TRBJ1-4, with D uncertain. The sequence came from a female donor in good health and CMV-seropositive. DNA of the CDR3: TGTGCCAGCAGCCCATTTTACGAGAATGAAAAACTGTTTTTT. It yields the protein CASSPFYENEKLFF.